One sample yielded the 23 T cell receptor beta chains listed below, sequenced in a study of blood T cells in healthy people across ages. It was with a sample-barcoded 5' primer and a J-beta primer mix that a second PCR of roughly 7 to 12 cycles was run. In TCRdb, the 5' RACE reads were re-called with MiXCR into one record per CDR3 protein. The sample holds about 1.4 million distinct CDR3 sequences, approximately 59% seen once. The sequenced material came from blood. Receptors originate from a man between 18 and 29 years old in good health.

In its sample, this clonotype was seen a few times. This sequence joins TRBV6-1 and TRBJ1-1; 11 positions agree with TRBD1. The CDR3 has 14 residues. The ends lost 4 bases at V and 10 bases at J; junction bases unmatched: 8. Germline CDR1 reads MNHNS; CDR2 reads SASEGT. The CDR3 DNA reads TGTGCCAGCAGTGGGGGGACAGGGGGGCGAGTAGCTTTCTTT. Translation: CASSGGTGGRVAFF.

The V call is TRBV27, the J call TRBJ2-1; weak D call: TRBD1 (5 bases). CDR3 length: 15 amino acids. Germline CDR1 reads MNHEY; CDR2 reads SMNVEV (reference sequence). V dropped 3 bases and J dropped 4 bases, with 13 bases sitting between them. Here the CDR3 reads CASSFQTTAYNEQFF. The CDR3 region has the DNA TGTGCCAGCAGTTTCCAAACGACAGCTTACAATGAGCAGTTCTTC.

This clonotype occurred once. The rearrangement uses TRBV29-1 and TRBJ2-7, with 9 positions matching TRBD1. V shed 7 bases and J 0 bases; nucleotides not matched to a gene: 7. The CDR3 is made up of 14 amino acids. Germline V lookup: CDR1 SQVTM, CDR2 ANQGSEA. The CDR3 sequence is CSADRDRDSYEQYF. The CDR3, as DNA: TGCAGCGCTGACCGGGACAGGGACTCCTACGAGCAGTACTTC.

V is TRBV20-1 and J is TRBJ2-5; D not resolved. CDR3 length: 12 amino acids. V dropped 3 bases and J dropped 5 bases, with 10 bases sitting between them. Germline CDR1 reads DFQATT; CDR2 reads SNEGSKA (reference sequence). DNA for the CDR3: TGCAGTGCTAGGCTGGGATCGGAGACCCAGTACTTC. Its translation is CSARLGSETQYF.

The rearrangement links TRBV29-1 to TRBJ1-5, with TRBD1 as a possible D gene (5 bases). CDR1 is SQVTM, CDR2 ANQGSEA, per germline. The CDR3 consists of 14 residues. V dropped 2 bases and J dropped 6 bases, with 14 bases sitting between them. For the CDR3, the DNA is TGCAGCGTTGAAATTGGCGGGGGTTCTCAGCCCCAGCATTTT. It specifies CSVEIGGGSQPQHF.

A few counts support this clonotype. The chain employs TRBV20-1 and TRBJ2-4, with TRBD1 as a possible D gene (6 bases). From germline, CDR1 is DFQATT and CDR2 SNEGSKA (reference sequence). V gave up 7 bases and J gave up 3 bases, with 13 bases separating them. CDR3 length equals 13 residues. Here the CDR3 DNA reads TGCAGTGTTTGGGACACCAACAAAAACATTCAGTACTTC. It encodes CSVWDTNKNIQYF.

V is TRBV6-6 and J is TRBJ1-2, with unresolved D. V lost 5 bases and J lost 3, with 13 bases in between. Germline CDR1 and CDR2: MNHNY and SVGAGI (reference sequence). This CDR3 contains 14 residues. The CDR3 here is CASSDSGDHYGYTF. For the CDR3, the DNA is TGTGCCAGCAGTGATTCCGGGGATCACTATGGCTACACCTTC.

V is TRBV4-3 and J is TRBJ2-4; no reliable D call. The V and J ends lost 1 base and 2 bases respectively, with 6 bases between them. CDR3 length: 14 residues. Looked up from germline, CDR1 is LGHNA and CDR2 is YSLEER. The CDR3 spells CASSQGGSKNIQYF. As DNA, the CDR3 is TGCGCCAGCAGCCAAGGGGGATCCAAAAACATTCAGTACTTC.

This chain uses TRBV5-1 with TRBJ2-1; 7 positions agree with TRBD2. This CDR3 region has 16 residues. In germline, CDR1 is SGHRS, CDR2 YFSETQ. J lost 8 bases, V lost 4 bases, and 15 bases had no gene match. This chain's CDR3 is CASSAMREPKLHEQFF. CDR3 sequence (DNA): TGCGCCAGCAGCGCAATGCGGGAGCCCAAACTCCATGAGCAGTTCTTC.

This clonotype was detected many times. The junction and the germline gene differ at one end; a read error may be behind it. The gene calls are TRBV5-1 and TRBJ1-1; TRBD1 is a possible D gene (5 bases). There are 13 residues in the CDR3. The V gene's germline CDR1 is SGHRS and CDR2 YFSETQ. CDR3 bases: TGTGCCAGCAGCTTAGTAGGGGACACTGAAGCTTTCTTT. It is translated as CASSLVGDTEAFF.

V is TRBV29-1 and J is TRBJ2-7, with D unresolved. Trimming pared 2 bases from V and 2 bases from J, leaving 10 bases between. The CDR3 is made up of 13 amino acids. Germline values: CDR1 SQVTM, CDR2 ANQGSEA. DNA for the CDR3: TGCAGCGTTGAAAGGACCGATACCTACGAGCAGTACTTC. This encodes CSVERTDTYEQYF.

Comments on this clonotype: Mismatch with germline at one junction end may stem from a read error. V usage is TRBV3-1 and J usage is TRBJ2-1; 7 bases align to TRBD2. This CDR3 has 16 amino acids. Germline V lookup: CDR1 LGHDT, CDR2 YNNKEL (reference sequence). DNA for the CDR3: TGCGCCAGCAGCCCGATTTTAACTAGCGCGAACAATGAGCAGTTCTTC. Translated, it gives CASSPILTSANNEQFF.

The genes are TRBV11-2 and TRBJ2-1; D is unclear. There are 11 residues in the CDR3. Germline CDR1 reads SGHAT; CDR2 reads FQNNGV. Trimming left V 1 base short and J 13 bases short, with 8 bases between. DNA for the CDR3: TGTGCCAGCAGCTTAGTTGCCGCCCAGTTCTTC. This gives the protein CASSLVAAQFF.

The chain uses TRBV29-1 and TRBJ1-1; D perhaps matches TRBD1 (5 bases). The length of the CDR3 is 13 residues. Germline CDR1 and CDR2: SQVTM and ANQGSEA. V dropped 6 bases and J dropped 5 bases, with 16 bases sitting between them. The CDR3 sequence: CSVRPLGGTEAFF. CDR3 coding DNA: TGCAGCGTCCGCCCTTTGGGGGGGACTGAAGCTTTCTTT.

The chain recombines TRBV20-1 with TRBJ1-2; weak D call: TRBD1 (6 bases). The V gene lost 8 bases and the J gene lost 6 bases, with 22 bases spanning the gap. The CDR3 extends over 14 amino acids. Germline values: CDR1 DFQATT, CDR2 SNEGSKA (reference sequence). The CDR3 loop reads CSIKSPGASDGYTF. The CDR3 DNA follows: TGCAGTATCAAATCCCCAGGGGCGTCGGATGGCTACACCTTC.

The chain couples TRBV10-3 to TRBJ1-2; D remains ambiguous. The CDR3 totals 14 residues. Trimming took 4 bases from V and 2 from J, leaving 11 bases between them. Germline V gene data show CDR1 as ENHRY and CDR2 as SYGVKD. The CDR3 DNA sequence: TGTGCCATCAGTGTAGTTCCGGGGAACTATGGCTACACCTTC. Translating gives CAISVVPGNYGYTF.

The gene calls are TRBV20-1 and TRBJ2-3; TRBD1 matches at 7 bases. Losses at the gene ends were 4 bases for V and 1 base for J; bases not matched to a gene: 8. CDR3 length equals 15 residues. Germline CDR1 is DFQATT and CDR2 is SNEGSKA (reference sequence). CDR3 protein: CSAKPRDRRTDTQYF. DNA for the CDR3: TGCAGTGCTAAGCCCCGGGACAGACGCACAGATACGCAGTATTTT.

This clonotype was detected many times. The chain employs TRBV27 and TRBJ2-7; 8 bases fit TRBD1. The CDR3 is 13 residues long. The ends lost 6 bases at V and 2 bases at J; junction bases unmatched: 3. Germline CDR1 is MNHEY and CDR2 is SMNVEV (reference sequence). CDR3 DNA sequence: TGTGCCAGCAGCTTACAGGGGGCCTACGAGCAGTACTTC. Translated: CASSLQGAYEQYF.

The chain links TRBV12-3 or TRBV12-4 to TRBJ1-3; possibly TRBD1 for D (5 bases). Between the trimmed V and J ends, which lost 5 bases and 2 bases, there was a span of 13 bases. The CDR3 runs to 15 residues. In DNA form, the CDR3 reads TGTGCCAGCAGTATCAGGGAAGAGACTGGAAACACCATATATTTT. Protein: CASSIREETGNTIYF.

This clonotype has only one observation. At one boundary the junction diverges from the germline segment, which might be a read error. V and J are TRBV7-9 and TRBJ1-6; D uncertain. Germline-derived CDR1 and CDR2 are SEHNR and FQNEAQ (reference sequence). The CDR3 runs to 17 residues. The CDR3 region is CASSPVVQSSYNSPLHF. The CDR3 nucleotides are TGTGCCAGCAGCCCAGTGGTTCAAAGCTCCTATAATTCGCCCCTCCACTTT.

This clonotype was observed a handful of times. The chain joins TRBV25-1 to TRBJ2-1; no definite D call. CDR3 size: 12 residues. The ends were cut back, 6 bases at V and 5 bases at J, with 8 bases in the middle. Germline V gene sequence: CDR1 MGHDK, CDR2 SYGVNS. The CDR3 nucleotides are TGTGCCAGCAGGAGACGGGACAATGAGCAGTTCTTC. It yields the protein CASRRRDNEQFF.

The chain couples TRBV27 to TRBJ1-2, with D maybe TRBD1 (5 bases). Germline V gene sequence: CDR1 MNHEY, CDR2 SMNVEV (reference sequence). V lost 5 bases and J lost 4, with 17 bases in between. This CDR3 is built from 15 residues. The chain's CDR3 is CASSPSEAGGYGYTF. The CDR3, as DNA: TGTGCCAGCAGTCCTAGTGAGGCGGGGGGCTATGGCTACACCTTC.

The chain links TRBV12-5 to TRBJ2-3; D gene ambiguous. The germline CDR1 and CDR2 sequences are LGHNT and FRNRAP. The CDR3 consists of 12 residues. The V gene lost 6 bases and the J gene lost 8 bases, with 12 bases spanning the gap. The CDR3 DNA sequence: TGTGCTAGTGGCCCCAATTACGGTACGCAGTATTTT. This codes for CASGPNYGTQYF.